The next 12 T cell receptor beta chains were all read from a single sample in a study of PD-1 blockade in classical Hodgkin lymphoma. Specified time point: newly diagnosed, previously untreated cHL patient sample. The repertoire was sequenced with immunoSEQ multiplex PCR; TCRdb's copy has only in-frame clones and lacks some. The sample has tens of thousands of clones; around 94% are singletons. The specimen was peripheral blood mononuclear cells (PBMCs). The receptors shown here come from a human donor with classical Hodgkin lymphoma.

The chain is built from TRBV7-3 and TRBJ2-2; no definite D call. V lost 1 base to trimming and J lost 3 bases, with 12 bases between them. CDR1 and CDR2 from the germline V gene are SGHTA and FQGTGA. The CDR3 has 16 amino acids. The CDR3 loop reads CASSLNSPSHTGELFF. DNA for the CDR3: TGTGCCAGCAGCTTAAATAGCCCATCGCACACCGGGGAGCTGTTTTTT. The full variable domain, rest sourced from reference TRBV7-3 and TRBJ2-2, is GAGVSQTPSNKVTEKGKYVELRCDPISGHTALYWYRQSLGQGPEFLIYFQGTGAADDSGLPNDRFFAVRPEGSVSTLKIQRTERGDSAVYLCASSLNSPSHTGELFFGEGSRLTVL.

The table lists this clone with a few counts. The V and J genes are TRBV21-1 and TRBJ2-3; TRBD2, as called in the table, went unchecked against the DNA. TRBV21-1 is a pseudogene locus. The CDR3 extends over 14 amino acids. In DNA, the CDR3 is TGTGCCAGCAGCAAACCCGTCTACACAGATACGCAGTATTTT. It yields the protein CASSKPVYTDTQYF.

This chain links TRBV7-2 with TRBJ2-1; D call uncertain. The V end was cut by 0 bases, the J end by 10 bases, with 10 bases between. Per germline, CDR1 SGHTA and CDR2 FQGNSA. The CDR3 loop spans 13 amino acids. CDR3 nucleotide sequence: TGTGCCAGCAGCTTAGCGGTGGATAGAGAGCAGTTCTTC. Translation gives CASSLAVDREQFF.

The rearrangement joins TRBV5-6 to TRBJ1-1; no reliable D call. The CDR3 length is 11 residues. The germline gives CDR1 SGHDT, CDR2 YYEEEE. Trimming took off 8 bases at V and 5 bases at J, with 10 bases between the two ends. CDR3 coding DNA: TGTGCCAGGACGGAGGGTACTGAAGCTTTCTTT. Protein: CARTEGTEAFF.

The CDR3 region has the DNA TGTGCCAGCAGCTTGGAGCAGGGAGGACGTGAAAAACTGTTTTTT. Its protein product is CASSLEQGGREKLFF. This chain links TRBV5-6 with TRBJ1-4, with D tentatively TRBD1 (5 bases). The V and J ends lost 0 bases and 7 bases respectively, with 13 bases between them. The germline CDR1 and CDR2 sequences are SGHDT and YYEEEE. The CDR3 is made up of 15 amino acids.

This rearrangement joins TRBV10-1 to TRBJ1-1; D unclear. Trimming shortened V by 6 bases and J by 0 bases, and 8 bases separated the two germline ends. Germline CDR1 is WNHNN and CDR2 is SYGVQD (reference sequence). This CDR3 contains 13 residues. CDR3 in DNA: TGCGCCAGCAGGACGGACCTGAACACTGAAGCTTTCTTT. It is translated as CASRTDLNTEAFF.

CDR3 in amino acids: CAWSTLRPNTEAFF. CDR3 DNA: TGTGCCTGGAGTACCCTCCGACCCAACACTGAAGCTTTCTTT. J is TRBJ1-1 and V is TRBV30; D not certain. The CDR3 contains 14 residues. The germline V gene encodes CDR1 GTSNPN and CDR2 SVGIG (reference sequence). V was trimmed by 2 bases and J by 2 bases, leaving 12 bases between them.

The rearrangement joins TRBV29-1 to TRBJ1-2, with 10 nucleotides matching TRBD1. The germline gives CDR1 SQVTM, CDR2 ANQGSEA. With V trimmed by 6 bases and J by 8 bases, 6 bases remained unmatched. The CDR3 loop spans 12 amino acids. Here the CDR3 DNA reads TGCAGCGTGCACGACAGGGGGCGAGGCTACACCTTC. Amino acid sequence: CSVHDRGRGYTF.

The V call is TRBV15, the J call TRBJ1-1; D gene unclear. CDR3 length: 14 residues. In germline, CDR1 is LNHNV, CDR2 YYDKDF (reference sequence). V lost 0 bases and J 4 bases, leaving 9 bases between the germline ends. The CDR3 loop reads CATSRDEGTTEAFF. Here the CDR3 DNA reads TGTGCCACCAGCAGAGATGAGGGTACCACTGAAGCTTTCTTT.

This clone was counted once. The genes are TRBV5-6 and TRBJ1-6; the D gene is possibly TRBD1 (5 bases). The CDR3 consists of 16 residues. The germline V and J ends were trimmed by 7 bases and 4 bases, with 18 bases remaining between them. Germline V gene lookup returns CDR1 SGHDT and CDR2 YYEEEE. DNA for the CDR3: TGTGCCAGCTTCCGGGGGTCGAGGTTTTATAATTCACCCCTCCACTTT. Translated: CASFRGSRFYNSPLHF. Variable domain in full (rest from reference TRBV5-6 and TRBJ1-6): DAGVTQSPTHLIKTRGQQVTLRCSPKSGHDTVSWYQQALGQGPQFIFQYYEEEERQRGNFPDRFSGHQFPNYSSELNVNALLLGDSALYLCASFRGSRFYNSPLHFGNGTRLTVT.

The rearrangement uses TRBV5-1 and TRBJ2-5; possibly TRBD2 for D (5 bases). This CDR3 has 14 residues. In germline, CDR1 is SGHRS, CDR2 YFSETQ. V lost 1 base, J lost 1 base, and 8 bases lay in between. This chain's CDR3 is CASSLNSGQETQYF. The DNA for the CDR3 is TGCGCCAGCAGCTTGAACAGCGGCCAAGAGACCCAGTACTTC.

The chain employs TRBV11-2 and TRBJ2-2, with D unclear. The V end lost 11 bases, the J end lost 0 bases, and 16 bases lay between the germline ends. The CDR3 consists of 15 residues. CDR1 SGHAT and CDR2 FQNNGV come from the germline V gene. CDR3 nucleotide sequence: TGTGCCTCCCGATCCGGGCATACGAACACCGGGGAGCTGTTTTTT. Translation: CASRSGHTNTGELFF. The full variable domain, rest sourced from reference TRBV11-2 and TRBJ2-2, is EAGVAQSPRYKIIEKRQSVAFWCNPISGHATLYWYQQILGQGPKLLIQFQNNGVVDDSQLPKDRFSAERLKGVDSTLKIQPAKLEDSAVYLCASRSGHTNTGELFFGEGSRLTVL.